This T cell receptor beta chain originates from a study of T cells after yellow fever vaccination. Overall study findings and caveats: A faster peak, day 5 versus 15, was reached by the weaker secondary response. Boosting was followed by the reappearance of most primary-vaccination clones (around 95% CD4, 85% to 90% CD8).

TCRdb ran MiXCR on the 5' RACE reads and lists one entry per CDR3 protein. The data show around 500,000 distinct CDR3 sequences, 20% to 25% seen once. V lost 4 bases to trimming and J lost 0 bases; unmatched junction nucleotides: 8. Germline-derived CDR1 and CDR2 are SGHTA and FQGNSA. The CDR3 length is 16 residues. This clonotype was detected only a few times. What it binds is unknown. This TCR derives from a man aged 18 to 29 who received the YFV17D yellow fever vaccine. The chain recombines TRBV7-2 with TRBJ2-7; 8 positions match TRBD2. The material was PBMCs, obtained more than 20 days after the first yellow fever vaccination. CDR3 sequence reads: CASSWKGGTSSYEQYF. CDR3 nucleotides: TGTGCCAGCAGCTGGAAAGGCGGGACTAGCTCCTACGAGCAGTACTTC.